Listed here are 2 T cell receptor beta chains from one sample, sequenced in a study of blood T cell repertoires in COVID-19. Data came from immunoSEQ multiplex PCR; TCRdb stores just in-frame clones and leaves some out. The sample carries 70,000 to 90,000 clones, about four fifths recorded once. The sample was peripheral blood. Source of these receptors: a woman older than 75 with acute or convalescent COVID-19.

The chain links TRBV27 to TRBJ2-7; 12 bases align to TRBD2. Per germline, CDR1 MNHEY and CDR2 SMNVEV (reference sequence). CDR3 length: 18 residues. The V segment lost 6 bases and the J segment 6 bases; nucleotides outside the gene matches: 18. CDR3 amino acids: CASSPGLAGGPVLSEQYF. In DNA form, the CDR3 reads TGTGCCAGCAGCCCCGGGCTAGCGGGAGGGCCGGTGCTCTCCGAGCAGTACTTC.

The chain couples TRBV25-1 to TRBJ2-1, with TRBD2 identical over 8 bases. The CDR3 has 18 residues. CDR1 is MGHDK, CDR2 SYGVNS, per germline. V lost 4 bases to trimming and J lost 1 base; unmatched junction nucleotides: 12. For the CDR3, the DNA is TGTGCCAGCAGTGGGGTGGGAGTAGCGGGGTCTTCCTACAATGAGCAGTTCTTC. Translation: CASSGVGVAGSSYNEQFF.